This TCR beta chain was documented in a study of T cell repertoires in cytomegalovirus infection. A note on this clonotype: What it binds is unknown.

Trimming pared 2 bases from V and 6 bases from J, leaving 8 bases between. The V gene's germline CDR1 is SGHNT and CDR2 YYREEE (reference sequence). The CDR3 is 12 amino acids. TCRdb fed the reads into MiXCR, producing one record per CDR3 protein. This sample has about 570,000 distinct CDR3 sequences, with about 39% found just once. The sample was cultured PBMCs, taken from culture after CMV antigen stimulation. The chain combines TRBV5-4 with TRBJ1-1; D not resolved. The sequence derives from a human donor in good health (CMV status not recorded). Some clones in this sample may be carry-over from other donors' samples. The CDR3 sequence: CASSFHTAEAFF. The DNA of the CDR3 is TGTGCCAGCAGCTTTCACACCGCTGAAGCTTTCTTT.